These T cell receptor beta chains were read from a single sample in a study of cytomegalovirus exposure and HLA in healthy donors. Here immunoSEQ multiplex PCR was the method, and the copy in TCRdb shows in-frame clones only, minus some. In the table there are almost 70,000 clones, approximately 70% of which are singletons. Material: PBMCs. These receptors all come from a male donor in good health and CMV-seropositive. CDR3s include the opening cysteine and the closing phenylalanine or tryptophan. D genes are given only for firm matches. Clone size, where shown, is once, few, many, or a class for clones that have expanded.

j_gene: TRBJ2-1; v_gene: TRBV18; d_gene: TRBD1; abundance: -; CDR3nt: TGTGCCAGCTCCCGGGACAGCAGCTCCTACAATGAGCAGTTCTTC; CDR3aa: CASSRDSSSYNEQFF
j_gene: TRBJ1-1; v_gene: TRBV11-2; d_gene: -; abundance: -; CDR3nt: TGTGCCAGCAGCTTAGGGGGGGGTCACACTGAAGCTTTCTTT; CDR3aa: CASSLGGGHTEAFF
j_gene: TRBJ1-2; v_gene: TRBV30; d_gene: TRBD1; abundance: -; CDR3nt: TGTGCCTGGAGTGTGGGACAGACATATGGCTACACCTTC; CDR3aa: CAWSVGQTYGYTF
j_gene: TRBJ2-5; v_gene: TRBV5-5; d_gene: TRBD2; abundance: -; CDR3nt: TGTGCCAGCAGCTTGGCCATGACCGGGACTAGCGGGGGAGAGACCCAGTACTTC; CDR3aa: CASSLAMTGTSGGETQYF
j_gene: TRBJ1-1; v_gene: TRBV5-1; d_gene: -; abundance: -; CDR3nt: TGCGCCAGCAGCTTGCTCGGGGAGCTGGAAGCTTTCTTT; CDR3aa: CASSLLGELEAFF
j_gene: TRBJ1-1; v_gene: TRBV19; d_gene: -; abundance: -; CDR3nt: TGTGCCAGTAGCACAGGAATGAACACTGAAGCTTTCTTT; CDR3aa: CASSTGMNTEAFF
j_gene: TRBJ2-7; v_gene: TRBV9; d_gene: TRBD1; abundance: few; CDR3nt: TGTGCCAGCAGCGGAGAGGGGGACAGTGCCTACGAGCAGTACTTC; CDR3aa: CASSGEGDSAYEQYF
j_gene: TRBJ1-2; v_gene: TRBV9; d_gene: -; abundance: -; CDR3nt: TGTGCCAGCAGCGTGAACAGTAACTATGGCTACACCTTC; CDR3aa: CASSVNSNYGYTF
j_gene: TRBJ2-5; v_gene: TRBV18; d_gene: TRBD2; abundance: -; CDR3nt: TGTGCCAGCTCACCACCGACGCGGGGGGGCCAAGAGACCCAGTACTTC; CDR3aa: CASSPPTRGGQETQYF
j_gene: TRBJ1-2; v_gene: TRBV5-4; d_gene: TRBD1; abundance: -; CDR3nt: TGTGCCAGCAGCCCCAGGGGGCAAAACTATGGCTACACCTTC; CDR3aa: CASSPRGQNYGYTF
j_gene: TRBJ2-3; v_gene: TRBV7-2; d_gene: TRBD1; abundance: few; CDR3nt: TGTGCCAGCAGCTCCCAGACAGGGAAGTATTTT; CDR3aa: CASSSQTGKYF
j_gene: TRBJ1-2; v_gene: TRBV5-4; d_gene: -; abundance: -; CDR3nt: TGTGCCAGCAGCTCCCAGACAATACGGGGCTACACCTTC; CDR3aa: CASSSQTIRGYTF
j_gene: TRBJ1-3; v_gene: TRBV7-2; d_gene: -; abundance: -; CDR3nt: TGTGCCAGCAGCTTAGACCGTGGCGGAAACACCATATATTTT; CDR3aa: CASSLDRGGNTIYF
j_gene: TRBJ2-3; v_gene: TRBV7-2; d_gene: TRBD2; abundance: once; CDR3nt: TGTGCCAGCAGCACACGGACTAGTGAGGGCACGCAGTATTTT; CDR3aa: CASSTRTSEGTQYF
j_gene: TRBJ2-2; v_gene: TRBV19; d_gene: -; abundance: -; CDR3nt: TGTGCCAGTTATAATACGGGGACTGATACGGGTCGGACCGGGGAGCTGTTTTTT; CDR3aa: CASYNTGTDTGRTGELFF
j_gene: TRBJ1-4; v_gene: TRBV25-1; d_gene: -; abundance: once; CDR3nt: TGTGCCAGCAGTGAGGTCCAGGGGCCTGAAAAACTGTTTTTT; CDR3aa: CASSEVQGPEKLFF
j_gene: TRBJ2-7; v_gene: TRBV6-5; d_gene: -; abundance: -; CDR3nt: TGTGCCAGCAGCCCAACCAGGGACGAGCAGTACTTC; CDR3aa: CASSPTRDEQYF
j_gene: TRBJ2-7; v_gene: TRBV10-3; d_gene: TRBD2; abundance: once; CDR3nt: TGTGCCATCAGTGACCCACTAGCGGGAGTTGTCGAGCAGTACTTC; CDR3aa: CAISDPLAGVVEQYF
j_gene: TRBJ2-3; v_gene: TRBV9; d_gene: TRBD1; abundance: -; CDR3nt: TGTGCCAGCAGCGTAGAGGGGCTGGGGACAGCAGGAGATACGCAGTATTTT; CDR3aa: CASSVEGLGTAGDTQYF
j_gene: TRBJ2-7; v_gene: TRBV5-1; d_gene: -; abundance: -; CDR3nt: TGCGCCAGCCGAGTTGTACCTTCCTACGAGCAGTACTTC; CDR3aa: CASRVVPSYEQYF
j_gene: TRBJ2-2; v_gene: TRBV5-4; d_gene: -; abundance: -; CDR3nt: TGTGCCAGCAGCTCAAGGGGGACCGGGGAGCTGTTTTTT; CDR3aa: CASSSRGTGELFF
j_gene: TRBJ2-1; v_gene: TRBV7-9; d_gene: -; abundance: -; CDR3nt: TGTGCCAGCGAGGTCTACAATGAGCAGTTCTTC; CDR3aa: CASEVYNEQFF
j_gene: TRBJ2-1; v_gene: TRBV11-2; d_gene: TRBD2; abundance: once; CDR3nt: TGTGCCAGCAGCTTAGATAGCCTAGCGGATGAGCAGTTCTTC; CDR3aa: CASSLDSLADEQFF
j_gene: TRBJ1-6; v_gene: TRBV4-1; d_gene: -; abundance: -; CDR3nt: TGCGCCAGCAGCCAAGAACCAGGCTCTTCGCCCCTCCACTTT; CDR3aa: CASSQEPGSSPLHF
j_gene: TRBJ2-7; v_gene: TRBV5-5; d_gene: TRBD2; abundance: -; CDR3nt: TGTGCCAGCAGCTCGGGACGCCGGACTAGTTACGAGCAGTACTTC; CDR3aa: CASSSGRRTSYEQYF
j_gene: TRBJ2-7; v_gene: TRBV14; d_gene: TRBD2; abundance: once; CDR3nt: TGTGCCAGCAGCCAGGGACTAGCGGGGAGCTACGAGCAGTACTTC; CDR3aa: CASSQGLAGSYEQYF
j_gene: TRBJ1-1; v_gene: TRBV6-5; d_gene: TRBD1; abundance: once; CDR3nt: TGTGCCAGCAGGAGAACAGGGGGTGTCACTGAAGCTTTCTTT; CDR3aa: CASRRTGGVTEAFF
j_gene: TRBJ1-1; v_gene: TRBV7-2; d_gene: -; abundance: -; CDR3nt: TGTGCCAGCAGCTTGAGAGAAAGTGGAGCTTTCTTT; CDR3aa: CASSLRESGAFF
j_gene: TRBJ2-5; v_gene: TRBV11-3; d_gene: -; abundance: -; CDR3nt: TGTGCCAGCAGCCTTAAGTCTAGGGGCCAAGAGACCCAGTACTTC; CDR3aa: CASSLKSRGQETQYF
j_gene: TRBJ2-2; v_gene: TRBV7-8; d_gene: -; abundance: -; CDR3nt: TGTGCCAGCAGCCCTAGTAATACCGGGGAGCTGTTTTTT; CDR3aa: CASSPSNTGELFF
j_gene: TRBJ1-5; v_gene: TRBV2; d_gene: TRBD1; abundance: once; CDR3nt: TGTGCCAGCAGTGACCAGGGGGAACGCAATCAGCCCCAGCATTTT; CDR3aa: CASSDQGERNQPQHF
j_gene: TRBJ2-7; v_gene: TRBV27; d_gene: -; abundance: -; CDR3nt: TGTGCCAGCAGTTTAGGTGGCAGAGGCTACGAGCAGTACTTC; CDR3aa: CASSLGGRGYEQYF
j_gene: TRBJ2-7; v_gene: TRBV6-6; d_gene: -; abundance: -; CDR3nt: TGTGCCAGCAGTTTCAGGCAGGTTCACTACGAGCAGTACTTC; CDR3aa: CASSFRQVHYEQYF
j_gene: TRBJ1-2; v_gene: TRBV5-8; d_gene: -; abundance: -; CDR3nt: TGTGCCAGCATCTTCCGCCTCCAGTCTAACTATGGCTACACCTTC; CDR3aa: CASIFRLQSNYGYTF
j_gene: TRBJ2-1; v_gene: TRBV14; d_gene: TRBD2; abundance: -; CDR3nt: TGTGCCAGCAGCCCCACGACTAGCGGGGGCCACAATGAGCAGTTCTTC; CDR3aa: CASSPTTSGGHNEQFF
j_gene: TRBJ1-5; v_gene: TRBV2; d_gene: TRBD1; abundance: once; CDR3nt: TGTGCCAGCAGTGGCCGGGACAGGTCCAATCAGCCCCAGCATTTT; CDR3aa: CASSGRDRSNQPQHF
j_gene: TRBJ1-4; v_gene: TRBV7-6; d_gene: -; abundance: -; CDR3nt: TGTGCCAGCAGCCCCCGGGGGGGAGAAAAACTGTTTTTT; CDR3aa: CASSPRGGEKLFF
j_gene: TRBJ1-1; v_gene: TRBV27; d_gene: TRBD1; abundance: -; CDR3nt: TGTGCCAGCAGGAGGGACAGGGGACCAAACACTGAAGCTTTCTTT; CDR3aa: CASRRDRGPNTEAFF
j_gene: TRBJ1-3; v_gene: TRBV2; d_gene: TRBD1; abundance: -; CDR3nt: TGTGCCAGCAGTGAAAGCTCGGGACAGGGACACACCATATATTTT; CDR3aa: CASSESSGQGHTIYF
j_gene: TRBJ2-7; v_gene: TRBV27; d_gene: TRBD1; abundance: -; CDR3nt: TGTGCCAGCAGTGAACAGGGGGGTAGCTACGAGCAGTACTTC; CDR3aa: CASSEQGGSYEQYF
j_gene: TRBJ1-2; v_gene: TRBV16; d_gene: TRBD1; abundance: -; CDR3nt: TGTGCCAGCAGCAACAGGGGCCATGGCTACACCTTC; CDR3aa: CASSNRGHGYTF
j_gene: TRBJ2-7; v_gene: TRBV5-1; d_gene: -; abundance: -; CDR3nt: TGCGCCAGCAGCTTGGGACAGGCAGTCTACGAGCAGTACTTC; CDR3aa: CASSLGQAVYEQYF
j_gene: TRBJ2-4; v_gene: TRBV30; d_gene: TRBD1; abundance: -; CDR3nt: TGTGCCTGGAGTTCAGGGTCAGGGGGTCAAAACATTCAGTACTTC; CDR3aa: CAWSSGSGGQNIQYF
j_gene: TRBJ1-2; v_gene: TRBV19; d_gene: TRBD1; abundance: few; CDR3nt: TGTGCCAGTAGTCTGTCTAGGACAGGGGTATATGGCTACACCTTC; CDR3aa: CASSLSRTGVYGYTF
j_gene: TRBJ1-1; v_gene: TRBV29-1; d_gene: TRBD1; abundance: -; CDR3nt: TGCAGCGTGCGGACAGGGGGGAACACTGAAGCTTTCTTT; CDR3aa: CSVRTGGNTEAFF
j_gene: TRBJ2-1; v_gene: TRBV2; d_gene: TRBD2; abundance: -; CDR3nt: TGTGCCAGCAGCCCCCTTATTAGCGGGGTCAGCTCCTACAATGAGCAGTTCTTC; CDR3aa: CASSPLISGVSSYNEQFF
j_gene: TRBJ2-7; v_gene: TRBV7-2; d_gene: -; abundance: -; CDR3nt: TGTGCCAGCAGCCACGTCAGTGAGGGGGTATACGAGCAGTACTTC; CDR3aa: CASSHVSEGVYEQYF
j_gene: TRBJ2-1; v_gene: TRBV30; d_gene: -; abundance: -; CDR3nt: TGTGCCTGGCGCCCAGGGGTGGCCTACAATGAGCAGTTCTTC; CDR3aa: CAWRPGVAYNEQFF